This entry describes one T cell receptor (beta chain). The antigen remains unidentified. The sample belongs to a study of post-analysis software for immune sequencing data. The overall study: Relapsing-remitting, secondary progressive and progressive-relapsing multiple sclerosis courses were included. Whole-study findings and limits: About five TRBV segments occurring more often in patients than controls included TRBV5-6, TRBV5-1 and TRBV20-1. Same-batch samples co-clustered strongly by F measure. Compared against controls, patients with multiple sclerosis displayed significantly lower normalized Chao1 diversity.

J gave up 5 bases and V 0 bases, and 3 bases lay outside the gene matches. The germline V gene encodes CDR1 SGHDT and CDR2 YYEEEE. This CDR3 comprises 14 residues. cDNA libraries for TCR beta contained unique molecular identifiers. T cells, about 0.95 to 10 million of them, yielded about half a million cDNA molecules. TCRdb re-called the PCR reads with MiXCR, one entry per CDR3 protein. The data contain hundreds of thousands of distinct CDR3 sequences, approximately 59% of them singletons. The V and J genes are TRBV5-6 and TRBJ2-5; 8 bases agree with TRBD2. Input material: blood. The clonotype originates from a girl aged 2-10 years with multiple sclerosis. The CDR3 region is CASSLERGRETQYF. The CDR3 DNA reads as TGTGCCAGCAGCTTGGAGCGGGGGCGGGAGACCCAGTACTTC.